This is a list of T cell receptor beta chains from one sample in a study of early T cells in non-severe SARS-CoV-2 infection. In TCRdb, the 5' RACE reads were re-called with MiXCR into one record per CDR3 protein. The sample has about 48,000 distinct CDR3 sequences; 7% to 9% are singletons. Sample: whole blood. Every receptor here comes from an adult who was a healthcare worker with PCR-confirmed SARS-CoV-2 infection or an uninfected control (not recorded which). Each CDR3 is given with its conserved first and last residue.

v_call,cdr3_length,j_call,cdr3_aa
TRBV9,16,TRBJ2-3,CASSRLFRGTTDTQYF
TRBV28,14,TRBJ2-7,CASSLSTNSYEQYF
TRBV2,14,TRBJ1-4,CASKTPGLREKLFF
TRBV6-5,13,TRBJ1-2,CASSYGQIYGYTF
TRBV7-9,16,TRBJ2-1,CASSLVPAGVNNEQFF
TRBV6-5,13,TRBJ2-7,CASSLGRTYEQYF
TRBV7-9,14,TRBJ2-5,CASSLAGGVETQYF
TRBV7-8,12,TRBJ1-5,CASSRTNQPQHF
TRBV28,15,TRBJ2-1,CASSLSGGLFNEQFF
TRBV9,13,TRBJ1-2,CASSVSVNYGYTF
TRBV20-1,13,TRBJ1-2,CSARSRTGDGYTF
TRBV6-6,12,TRBJ1-1,CASSYPNTEAFF
TRBV13,15,TRBJ2-7,CASSPHAGGGYEQYF
TRBV4-3,13,TRBJ1-2,CASSQGQGYGYTF
TRBV5-1,15,TRBJ1-1,CASSVMDSTYTEAFF
TRBV28,14,TRBJ2-7,CASNSNPGSYEQYF
TRBV13,15,TRBJ2-5,CASSLGDRGQETQYF
TRBV10-2,13,TRBJ1-1,CASSETENTEAFF
TRBV20-1,15,TRBJ1-5,CSASTGRPSNQPQHF
TRBV4-1,17,TRBJ1-4,CASSQDAGQNPNEKLFF
TRBV24-1,15,TRBJ2-2,CATSESTANTGELFF
TRBV24-1,15,TRBJ2-7,CATSDRPLLVEEQYF
TRBV19,16,TRBJ2-1,CASSIDGRGAYNEQFF
TRBV7-2,15,TRBJ1-6,CASSFGQGGFSPLHF
TRBV5-1,15,TRBJ2-2,CASRLGGQGTGELFF
TRBV5-6,16,TRBJ1-1,CASRGTGGNPATEAFF
TRBV3-1,14,TRBJ1-6,CASRLTGKSSPLHF
TRBV4-3,15,TRBJ2-5,CASSQDGLTQETQYF
TRBV19,15,TRBJ2-7,CASSQGLSLGYEQYF
TRBV11-2,15,TRBJ2-3,CASAAGLLPTDTQYF
TRBV28,14,TRBJ1-2,CASTSGTDTYGYTF
TRBV21-1,15,TRBJ1-1,CASSKGRGENTEAFF
TRBV18,13,TRBJ1-2,CASSMDRAYGYTF
TRBV7-9,13,TRBJ1-2,CASSLMQGHGYTF
TRBV30,12,TRBJ1-1,CASTAGDTEAFF
TRBV7-9,15,TRBJ2-3,CASSLVDRGDDTQYF
TRBV12-3/TRBV12-4,14,TRBJ1-5,CASRYGTGIQPQHF